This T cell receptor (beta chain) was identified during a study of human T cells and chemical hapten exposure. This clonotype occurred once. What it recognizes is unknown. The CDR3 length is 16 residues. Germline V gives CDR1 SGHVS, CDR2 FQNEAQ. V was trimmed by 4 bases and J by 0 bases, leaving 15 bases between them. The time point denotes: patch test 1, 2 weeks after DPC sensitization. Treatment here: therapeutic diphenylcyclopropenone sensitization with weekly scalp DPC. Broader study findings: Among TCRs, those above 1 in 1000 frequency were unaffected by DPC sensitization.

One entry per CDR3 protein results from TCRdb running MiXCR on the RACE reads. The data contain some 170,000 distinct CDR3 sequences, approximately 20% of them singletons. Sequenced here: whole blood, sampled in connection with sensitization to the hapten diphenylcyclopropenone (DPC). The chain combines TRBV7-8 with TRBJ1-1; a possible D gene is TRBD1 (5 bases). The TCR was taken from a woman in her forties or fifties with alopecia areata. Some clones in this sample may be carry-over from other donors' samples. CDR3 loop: CASSSGSAGMNTEAFF. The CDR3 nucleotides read TGTGCCAGCAGCTCCGGATCCGCAGGGATGAACACTGAAGCTTTCTTT.